The 19 T cell receptor beta chains below come from one sample, sequenced in a study of technical replicates of blood from a handful of donors. Produced via immunoSEQ multiplex PCR; TCRdb's table is partial and in-frame only. The profile shows around 78,000 clones, nearly 95% of them singletons. The sequenced sample consisted of T cells isolated from PBMCs. These TCRs come from a human donor in good health.

V and J are TRBV10-2 and TRBJ2-7, with 7 positions matching TRBD2. The CDR3 runs to 17 residues. The germline CDR1 and CDR2 sequences are WSHSY and SAAADI. J was trimmed by 0 bases and V by 1 base; bases with no gene match: 9. CDR3 loop: CASSEFARRGNSYEQYF. The CDR3, as DNA: TGCGCCAGCAGTGAGTTTGCTAGGCGGGGGAACTCCTACGAGCAGTACTTC.

This sequence joins TRBV7-9 and TRBJ1-2; D unclear. V was trimmed by 1 base and J by 1 base, leaving 7 bases between them. Germline V CDR1 and CDR2: SEHNR, FQNEAQ (reference sequence). The CDR3 is 14 amino acids. CDR3 sequence: CASSLGNSNYGYTF. CDR3 coding DNA: TGTGCCAGCAGCTTAGGTAACAGTAACTATGGCTACACCTTC.

V is TRBV25-1 and J is TRBJ2-1; D might be TRBD1 (6 bases). This CDR3 contains 13 residues. The germline CDR1 and CDR2 sequences are MGHDK and SYGVNS. Trimming stripped 3 bases from V and 12 bases from J, with 15 bases between. This chain's CDR3 is CASSEGAQKGQFF. The DNA for the CDR3 is TGTGCCAGCAGTGAGGGGGCCCAAAAGGGGCAGTTCTTC.

The chain employs TRBV9 and TRBJ2-3, with a possible D match to TRBD1 (5 bases). Trimming cost V 4 bases and J 1 base, with 7 bases left between them. Germline V gene data show CDR1 as SGDLS and CDR2 as YYNGEE. CDR3 length: 13 residues. The chain's CDR3 is CASSRGGTDTQYF. In DNA form, the CDR3 reads TGTGCCAGCAGCAGGGGTGGCACAGATACGCAGTATTTT.

V is TRBV18 and J is TRBJ1-1; D is ambiguous. Germline V lookup: CDR1 KGHSH, CDR2 LQKENI. V shed 3 bases and J shed 1 base, with 12 bases lying between them. The CDR3 loop spans 15 amino acids. CDR3 sequence (DNA): TGTGCCAGCTCACCGACGACTGCGACGAACACTGAAGCTTTCTTT. It encodes CASSPTTATNTEAFF.

This chain links TRBV7-8 with TRBJ2-1; possible D gene TRBD2, 5 bases. The CDR3 runs 17 residues. V lost 1 base, J lost 4 bases, and 17 bases lay in between. Germline-derived CDR1 and CDR2 are SGHVS and FQNEAQ. The chain's CDR3 is CASSLEWGAQRYNEQFF. The CDR3 DNA reads TGTGCCAGCAGCTTAGAATGGGGAGCGCAAAGATACAATGAGCAGTTCTTC.

This chain connects TRBV27 to TRBJ2-3, with a tentative D call TRBD1 (6 bases). V was trimmed by 3 bases and J by 5 bases, leaving 24 bases between them. The V gene's germline CDR1 is MNHEY and CDR2 SMNVEV (reference sequence). The CDR3 consists of 18 residues. CDR3 in amino acids: CASSLPPARTGSRDTQYF. As DNA, the CDR3 is TGTGCCAGCAGTTTGCCCCCTGCTCGCACAGGGAGTCGAGATACGCAGTATTTT.

This clone was observed once. This sequence joins TRBV28 and TRBJ1-1, with a possible D match to TRBD1 (5 bases). The germline gives CDR1 MDHEN, CDR2 SYDVKM. The CDR3 has 16 residues. The germline V and J ends were trimmed by 2 bases and 4 bases, with 17 bases remaining between them. CDR3 protein: CASSLRTRGSPTEAFF. The DNA of the CDR3 is TGTGCCAGCAGTTTACGGACGCGGGGGTCCCCCACTGAAGCTTTCTTT.

This chain uses TRBV4-2 with TRBJ2-5, with 9 bases that match TRBD2. The germline V gene has CDR1 LGHNA and CDR2 YNFKEQ. The CDR3 has 18 amino acids. V shed 0 bases, J shed 2 bases, and the junction held 10 bases outside the gene matches. This CDR3 is CASSQEVTGTSLQETQYF. For the CDR3, the DNA is TGTGCCAGCAGCCAAGAGGTAACCGGGACTAGCCTTCAAGAGACCCAGTACTTC.

This chain links TRBV5-4 with TRBJ1-1, with 7 nucleotides matching TRBD1. The J segment lost 7 bases and the V segment lost 5 bases, leaving 8 bases of the junction unmatched. Germline V gene data show CDR1 as SGHNT and CDR2 as YYREEE (reference sequence). The CDR3 contains 13 residues. CDR3 in amino acids: CASSSDRWGEAFF. CDR3 bases: TGTGCCAGCAGTTCGGACAGGTGGGGTGAAGCTTTCTTT. Complete variable domain (other parts from reference TRBV5-4 and TRBJ1-1): ETGVTQSPTHLIKTRGQQVTLRCSSQSGHNTVSWYQQALGQGPQFIFQYYREEENGRGNFPPRFSGLQFPNYSSELNVNALELDDSALYLCASSSDRWGEAFFGQGTRLTVV.

The chain has TRBV14 and TRBJ1-2; TRBD1 matches 9 bases. CDR1 and CDR2 (germline): SGHDN, FVKESK. CDR3 length equals 14 residues. V trimming: 8 bases; J trimming: 4 bases; junction bases outside the gene matches: 8. CDR3: CASEYGGQGYGYTF. As DNA, the CDR3 is TGTGCCAGCGAATACGGGGGACAGGGCTATGGCTACACCTTC.

This chain uses TRBV5-1 with TRBJ2-1; D might be TRBD2 (6 bases). The CDR3 loop spans 19 amino acids. Germline values: CDR1 SGHRS, CDR2 YFSETQ. Deletions cut 4 bases from V and 5 bases from J, with 28 bases between. The CDR3 sequence: CASSRQIRDSMAINNEQFF. The CDR3 coding sequence is TGCGCCAGCAGCCGACAGATCCGGGACTCGATGGCCATTAACAATGAGCAGTTCTTC.

This rearrangement joins TRBV18 to TRBJ2-5; unclear D gene. Per germline, CDR1 KGHSH and CDR2 LQKENI. The CDR3 loop spans 13 amino acids. V gave up 0 bases and J gave up 3 bases, with 5 bases separating them. The CDR3 DNA reads as TGTGCCAGCTCACCACCGTCGGAAGAGACCCAGTACTTC. It encodes CASSPPSEETQYF.

This clone came up a few times. Here the CDR3 reads CASSSTGLAGSTDTQYF. CDR3 bases: TGTGCCAGCAGCTCTACGGGACTAGCGGGGAGCACAGATACGCAGTATTTT. The chain recombines TRBV7-9 with TRBJ2-3; 13 nucleotides line up with TRBD2. The CDR3 runs 17 residues. The V gene's germline CDR1 is SEHNR and CDR2 FQNEAQ (reference sequence). The V segment lost 4 bases and the J segment 0 bases; nucleotides outside the gene matches: 4.

The V call is TRBV30, the J call TRBJ1-4, with TRBD1 as a possible D gene (6 bases). Germline V gene sequence: CDR1 GTSNPN, CDR2 SVGIG (reference sequence). There are 16 residues in the CDR3. V lost 3 bases to trimming and J lost 3 bases, with 17 bases between them. CDR3 sequence reads: CAWSSLLTGANEKLFF. The DNA of the CDR3 is TGTGCCTGGAGCTCTCTACTGACAGGCGCTAATGAAAAACTGTTTTTT.

The chain recombines TRBV21-1 with TRBJ2-7; the table's D gene call, TRBD2, was not cross checked with the DNA. TRBV21-1 is a known pseudogene. The CDR3 is 18 residues long. The CDR3 reads CASSKDGGSGQSSYEQYF. The CDR3, as DNA: TGTGCCAGCAGCAAAGACGGGGGGAGCGGGCAAAGCTCCTACGAGCAGTACTTC.

The gene calls are TRBV18 and TRBJ1-4; TRBD1 matches at 7 bases. CDR1 is KGHSH and CDR2 is LQKENI in the germline V gene. The V gene end was trimmed by 5 bases and the J gene end by 5 bases; junction bases not matched to a gene: 2. The CDR3 has 13 amino acids. The CDR3 region is CASSGTANEKLFF. The CDR3, as DNA: TGTGCCAGCTCAGGGACAGCAAATGAAAAACTGTTTTTT.

V gene TRBV2 combines with J gene TRBJ1-5; D call uncertain. From germline, CDR1 is SNHLY and CDR2 FYNNEI. The CDR3 is made up of 13 amino acids. The ends were cut back, 3 bases at V and 4 bases at J, with 7 bases in the middle. CDR3 in DNA: TGTGCCAGCAGTGAGATAGCAAATCAGCCCCAGCATTTT. It encodes CASSEIANQPQHF.

The chain has TRBV29-1 and TRBJ1-2; tentative D call: TRBD1 (5 bases). Trimming took off 7 bases at V and 7 bases at J, with 13 bases between the two ends. The CDR3 loop spans 11 amino acids. Germline CDR1 is SQVTM and CDR2 is ANQGSEA. The CDR3 coding sequence is TGCAGCGAGTACTCTCAGGGTGGCTACACCTTC. It codes for CSEYSQGGYTF.